This T cell receptor beta chain was documented in a study of CD8 T cells in Susac syndrome. V was pared by 7 bases and J by 5 bases, with 14 bases between. Looked up from germline, CDR1 is SEHNR and CDR2 is FQNEAQ (reference sequence). This CDR3 has 13 amino acids. Random hexamers were used to reverse transcribe the RNA input (roughly 0.5 to 1 ug). The method of amplification for TCR beta CDR3 was immunoSEQ multiplex PCR, covering 54 Vbeta and 13 Jbeta. TCRdb reprocessed the immunoSEQ multiplex PCR reads via MiXCR and lists one record per CDR3 protein. The data show roughly 75,000 distinct CDR3 sequences, 93% seen once. As regards this clonotype: What it binds is unknown.

Whole-study findings and limits: The study's TCR sequencing and HLA analysis covered a relatively small number of individuals, and the study acknowledged this.

This rearrangement joins TRBV7-9 to TRBJ2-5, with D perhaps matching TRBD2 (5 bases). This receptor was taken from a human donor with Susac syndrome. Sequences were obtained from CD4+ T cells from PBMCs. CDR3 loop: CASTQEDRETQYF. As DNA, the CDR3 is TGTGCCAGCACCCAGGAGGATCGGGAGACCCAGTACTTC.